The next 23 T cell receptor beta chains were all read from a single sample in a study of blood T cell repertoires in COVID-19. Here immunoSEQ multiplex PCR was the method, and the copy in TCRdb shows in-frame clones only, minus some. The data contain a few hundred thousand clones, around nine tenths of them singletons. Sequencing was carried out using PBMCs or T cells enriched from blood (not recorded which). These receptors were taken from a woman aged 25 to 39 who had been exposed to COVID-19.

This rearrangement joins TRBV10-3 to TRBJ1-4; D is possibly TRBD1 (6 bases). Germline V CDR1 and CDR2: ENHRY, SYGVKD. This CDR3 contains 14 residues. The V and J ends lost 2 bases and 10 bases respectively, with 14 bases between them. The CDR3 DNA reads TGTGCCATCAGTGAGGGTAACAGGGCCCCAAAACTGTTTTTT. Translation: CAISEGNRAPKLFF.

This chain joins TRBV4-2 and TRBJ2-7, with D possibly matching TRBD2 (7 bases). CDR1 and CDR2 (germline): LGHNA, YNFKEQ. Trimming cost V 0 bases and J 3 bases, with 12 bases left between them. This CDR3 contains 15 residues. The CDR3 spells CASSQDEGGGYEQYF. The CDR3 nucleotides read TGTGCCAGCAGCCAAGATGAGGGAGGGGGCTACGAGCAGTACTTC.

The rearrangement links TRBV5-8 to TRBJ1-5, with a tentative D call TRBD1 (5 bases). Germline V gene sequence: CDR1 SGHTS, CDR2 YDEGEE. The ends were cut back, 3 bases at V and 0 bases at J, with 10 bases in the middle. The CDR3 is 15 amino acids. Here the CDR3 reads CASSSGTDSNQPQHF. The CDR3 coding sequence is TGTGCCAGCAGCTCCGGGACTGATAGCAATCAGCCCCAGCATTTT.

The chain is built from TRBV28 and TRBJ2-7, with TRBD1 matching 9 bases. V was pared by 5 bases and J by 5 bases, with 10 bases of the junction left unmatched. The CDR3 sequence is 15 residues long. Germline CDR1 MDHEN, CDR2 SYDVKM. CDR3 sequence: CASSLPQGAGDEQYF. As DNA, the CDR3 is TGTGCCAGCAGTCTCCCACAGGGGGCGGGCGACGAGCAGTACTTC.

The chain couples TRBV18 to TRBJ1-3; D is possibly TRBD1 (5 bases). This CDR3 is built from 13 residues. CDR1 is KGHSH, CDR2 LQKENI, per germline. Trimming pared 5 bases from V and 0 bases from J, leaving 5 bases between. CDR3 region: CASSDSSGNTIYF. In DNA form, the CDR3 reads TGTGCCAGCTCAGACAGCTCTGGAAACACCATATATTTT.

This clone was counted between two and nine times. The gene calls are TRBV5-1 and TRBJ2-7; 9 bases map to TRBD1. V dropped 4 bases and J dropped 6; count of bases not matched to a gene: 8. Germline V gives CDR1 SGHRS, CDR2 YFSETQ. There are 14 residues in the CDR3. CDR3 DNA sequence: TGCGCCAGCAGCCCGGAGGGGACAGGGAGCGAGCAGTACTTC. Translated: CASSPEGTGSEQYF.

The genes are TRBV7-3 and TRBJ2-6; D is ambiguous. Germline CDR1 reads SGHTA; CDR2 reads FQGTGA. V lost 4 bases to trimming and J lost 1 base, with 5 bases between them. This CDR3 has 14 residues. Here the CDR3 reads CASSSLSGANVLTF. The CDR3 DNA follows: TGTGCCAGCAGCTCCCTTTCTGGGGCCAACGTCCTGACTTTC.

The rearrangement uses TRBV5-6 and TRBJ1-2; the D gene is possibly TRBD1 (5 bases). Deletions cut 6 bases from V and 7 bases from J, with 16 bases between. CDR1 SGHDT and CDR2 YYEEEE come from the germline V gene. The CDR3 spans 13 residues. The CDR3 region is CASTQDVWGGYTF. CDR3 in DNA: TGTGCCAGCACACAGGACGTCTGGGGTGGCTACACCTTC.

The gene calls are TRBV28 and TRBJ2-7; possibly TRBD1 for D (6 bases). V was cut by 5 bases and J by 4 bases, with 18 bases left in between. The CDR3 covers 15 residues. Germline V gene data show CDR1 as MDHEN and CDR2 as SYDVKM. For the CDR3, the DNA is TGTGCCAGCAGTCCCTTTTTGGGACAACAGTACGAGCAGTACTTC. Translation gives CASSPFLGQQYEQYF.

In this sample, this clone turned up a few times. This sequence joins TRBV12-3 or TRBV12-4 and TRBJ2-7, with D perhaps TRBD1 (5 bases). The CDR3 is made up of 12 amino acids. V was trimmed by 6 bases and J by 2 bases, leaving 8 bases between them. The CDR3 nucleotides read TGTGCCAGCAGCAGGGCTACCTACGAGCAGTACTTC. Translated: CASSRATYEQYF.

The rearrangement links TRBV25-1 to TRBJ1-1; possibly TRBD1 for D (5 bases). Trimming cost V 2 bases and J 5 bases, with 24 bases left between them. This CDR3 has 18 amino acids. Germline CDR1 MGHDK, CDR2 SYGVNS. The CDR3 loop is CASSELGSRWGVRTEAFF. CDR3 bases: TGTGCCAGCAGTGAACTTGGGTCGAGGTGGGGGGTAAGGACTGAAGCTTTCTTT.

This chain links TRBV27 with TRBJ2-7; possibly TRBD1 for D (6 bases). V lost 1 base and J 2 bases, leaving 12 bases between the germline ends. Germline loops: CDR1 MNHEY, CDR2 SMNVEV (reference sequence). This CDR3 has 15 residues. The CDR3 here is CASSLLSGHPYEQYF. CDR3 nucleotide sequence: TGTGCCAGCAGTTTATTGTCGGGACACCCCTACGAGCAGTACTTC.

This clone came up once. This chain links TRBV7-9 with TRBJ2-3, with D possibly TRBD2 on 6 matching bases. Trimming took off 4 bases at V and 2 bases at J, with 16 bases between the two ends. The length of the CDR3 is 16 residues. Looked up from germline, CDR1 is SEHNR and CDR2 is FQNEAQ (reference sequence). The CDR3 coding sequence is TGTGCCAGCAGCTCCCCCATGGGGGGTAACACAGATACGCAGTATTTT. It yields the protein CASSSPMGGNTDTQYF.

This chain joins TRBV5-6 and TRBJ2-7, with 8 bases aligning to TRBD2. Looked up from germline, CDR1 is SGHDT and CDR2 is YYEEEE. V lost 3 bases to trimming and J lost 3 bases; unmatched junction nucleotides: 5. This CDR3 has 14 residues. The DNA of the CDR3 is TGTGCCAGCAGCTCGATAGCGGGAAGCTACGAGCAGTACTTC. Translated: CASSSIAGSYEQYF.

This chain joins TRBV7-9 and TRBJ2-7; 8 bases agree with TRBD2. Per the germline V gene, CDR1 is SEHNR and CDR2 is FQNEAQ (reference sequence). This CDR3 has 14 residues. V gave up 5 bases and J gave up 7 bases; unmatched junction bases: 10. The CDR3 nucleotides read TGTGCCAGCAGCACTAGCGGCACTACGGGGGAGCAGTACTTC. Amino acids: CASSTSGTTGEQYF.

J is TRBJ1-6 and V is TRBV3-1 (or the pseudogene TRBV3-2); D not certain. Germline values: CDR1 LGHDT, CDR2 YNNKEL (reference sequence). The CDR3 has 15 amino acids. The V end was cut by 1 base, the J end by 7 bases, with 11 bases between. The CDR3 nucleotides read TGTGCCAGCAGCCAAGTTAACAGTGGGAATTCACCCCTCCACTTT. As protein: CASSQVNSGNSPLHF.

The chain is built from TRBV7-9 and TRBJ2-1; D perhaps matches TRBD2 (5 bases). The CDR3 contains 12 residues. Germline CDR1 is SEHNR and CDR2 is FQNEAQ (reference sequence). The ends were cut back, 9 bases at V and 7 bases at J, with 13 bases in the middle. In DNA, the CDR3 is TGTGCCAGTAGGACTGGGTATAATGAGCAGTTCTTC. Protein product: CASRTGYNEQFF.

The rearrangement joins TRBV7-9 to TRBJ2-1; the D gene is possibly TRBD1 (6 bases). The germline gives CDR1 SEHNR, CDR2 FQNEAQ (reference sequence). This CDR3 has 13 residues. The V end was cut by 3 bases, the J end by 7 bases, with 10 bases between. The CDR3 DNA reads TGTGCCAGCAGCTTCAGGGGTAGGAATGAGCAGTTCTTC. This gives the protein CASSFRGRNEQFF.

The CDR3 nucleotides read TGTGCCAGCAGTGGAATCGGCGGGTACAGAGGAGATACGCAGTATTTT. The encoded protein is CASSGIGGYRGDTQYF. This sequence joins TRBV2 and TRBJ2-3; maybe TRBD2 (5 bases). The V gene's germline CDR1 is SNHLY and CDR2 FYNNEI. CDR3 length: 16 amino acids. Trimming removed 4 bases from V and 5 bases from J, with 19 bases in between.

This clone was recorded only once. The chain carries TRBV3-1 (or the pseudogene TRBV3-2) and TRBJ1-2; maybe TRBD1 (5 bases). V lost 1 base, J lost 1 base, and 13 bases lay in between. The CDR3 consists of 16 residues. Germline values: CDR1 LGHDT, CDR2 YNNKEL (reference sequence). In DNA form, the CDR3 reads TGTGCCAGCAGCCAAGGGGGAGGGGAGGGTAACTATGGCTACACCTTC. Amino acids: CASSQGGGEGNYGYTF.

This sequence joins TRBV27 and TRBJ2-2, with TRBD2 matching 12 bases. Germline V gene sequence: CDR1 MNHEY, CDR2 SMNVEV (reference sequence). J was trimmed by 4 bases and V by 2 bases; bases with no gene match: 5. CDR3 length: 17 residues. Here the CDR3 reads CASSLPLAGGLTGELFF. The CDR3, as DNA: TGTGCCAGCAGTTTACCCCTAGCGGGAGGGCTCACCGGGGAGCTGTTTTTT.

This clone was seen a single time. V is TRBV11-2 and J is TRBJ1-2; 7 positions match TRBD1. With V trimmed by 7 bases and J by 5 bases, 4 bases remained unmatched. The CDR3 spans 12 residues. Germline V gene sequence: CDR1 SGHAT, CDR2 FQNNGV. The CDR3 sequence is CASKGQTYGYTF. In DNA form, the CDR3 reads TGTGCCAGCAAGGGACAGACTTATGGCTACACCTTC.

The CDR3 region has the DNA TGTGCCAGTAGCTCCGGACAGGGCCCTAATGAAAAACTGTTTTTT. It specifies CASSSGQGPNEKLFF. V usage is TRBV19 and J usage is TRBJ1-4; 8 nucleotides align to TRBD1. The CDR3 is 15 amino acids. Losses at the gene ends were 6 bases for V and 3 bases for J; bases not matched to a gene: 6. CDR1 LNHDA and CDR2 SQIVND come from the germline V gene (reference sequence).